The 10 T cell receptor beta chains below were found in one sample sequenced in a study of shared clonotypes between healthy human individuals. Only in-frame clones appear in the TCRdb table, and some are missing; sequencing was by immunoSEQ multiplex PCR. The sample shows some 650,000 clones, almost 97% of them seen only once. The material sequenced was naive CD4+ T cells sorted from blood. As for subset: CD45RA+ positively selected. The origin of the receptors is a woman in her twenties or thirties in good health.

The chain is built from TRBV5-1 and TRBJ2-1, with 8 bases identical to TRBD2. The CDR3 extends over 15 amino acids. Germline loops: CDR1 SGHRS, CDR2 YFSETQ. J was trimmed by 7 bases and V by 0 bases; bases with no gene match: 6. Here the CDR3 reads CASSLESGSWNEQFF. CDR3 bases: TGCGCCAGCAGCTTGGAAAGCGGGAGTTGGAATGAGCAGTTCTTC.

This chain joins TRBV11-2 and TRBJ2-1; 9 bases are shared with TRBD2. The CDR3 has 17 amino acids. CDR1 is SGHAT, CDR2 FQNNGV, per germline. V trimming: 5 bases; J trimming: 4 bases; junction bases outside the gene matches: 12. The CDR3 sequence: CASSENSGRKAYNEQFF. In DNA form, the CDR3 reads TGTGCCAGCAGCGAAAACAGCGGGAGGAAGGCTTACAATGAGCAGTTCTTC.

The chain combines TRBV4-1 with TRBJ2-1; 11 nucleotides match TRBD2. There are 13 residues in the CDR3. Unmatched junction bases numbered 4, after V lost 3 bases and J lost 12 bases. Germline V gene data show CDR1 as MGHRA and CDR2 as YSYEKL. The CDR3 reads CASSQTSGIGQFF. DNA for the CDR3: TGCGCCAGCAGCCAGACTAGCGGGATTGGGCAGTTCTTC.

This chain connects TRBV15 to TRBJ2-7; D is undetermined. Germline lookup yields CDR1 LNHNV and CDR2 YYDKDF (reference sequence). This CDR3 comprises 12 residues. The V end lost 3 bases, the J end lost 7 bases, and 10 bases lay between the germline ends. The CDR3 DNA reads TGTGCCACCAGCAGGGAAACAGCGGAGCAGTACTTC. Its translation: CATSRETAEQYF.

The chain couples TRBV9 to TRBJ2-1, with D maybe TRBD1 (6 bases). In germline, CDR1 is SGDLS, CDR2 YYNGEE. The V gene lost 3 bases and the J gene lost 4 bases, with 17 bases spanning the gap. This CDR3 has 16 residues. This CDR3 reads CASSANRRTDYNEQFF. The CDR3 DNA follows: TGTGCCAGCAGCGCCAACCGGAGGACAGATTACAATGAGCAGTTCTTC.

J is TRBJ1-1 and V is TRBV7-9; unclear D gene. The V end lost 5 bases, the J end lost 0 bases, and 13 bases lay between the germline ends. The length of the CDR3 is 15 residues. Germline loops: CDR1 SEHNR, CDR2 FQNEAQ (reference sequence). For the CDR3, the DNA is TGTGCCAGCAGCCGCGTTGGCCAAATGAACACTGAAGCTTTCTTT. Protein product: CASSRVGQMNTEAFF.

The chain couples TRBV5-4 to TRBJ2-1; 13 positions match TRBD2. The CDR3 spans 18 residues. Germline trimming cut 4 bases from V and 5 bases from J; bases unmatched to any gene: 12. Germline V gives CDR1 SGHNT, CDR2 YYREEE (reference sequence). The CDR3 region is CASSPGLAGAVPHNEQFF. The CDR3 DNA is TGTGCCAGCAGCCCCGGACTAGCGGGAGCGGTCCCACACAATGAGCAGTTCTTC. Looking up the rest from reference TRBV5-4 and TRBJ2-1 gives the full variable domain: ETGVTQSPTHLIKTRGQQVTLRCSSQSGHNTVSWYQQALGQGPQFIFQYYREEENGRGNFPPRFSGLQFPNYSSELNVNALELDDSALYLCASSPGLAGAVPHNEQFFGPGTRLTVL.

The V and J genes are TRBV5-6 and TRBJ2-4; 9 nucleotides line up with TRBD2. Germline CDR1 and CDR2: SGHDT and YYEEEE. The CDR3 contains 18 residues. After removal of 4 bases from V and 2 bases from J, the junction contained 13 bases not matched to a gene. CDR3 protein: CASSDASRREGPKNIQYF. For the CDR3, the DNA is TGTGCCAGCAGCGACGCCAGTAGGCGGGAGGGCCCCAAAAACATTCAGTACTTC.

The chain recombines TRBV10-1 with TRBJ2-5, with TRBD2 matching over 7 bases. The J call is in doubt because the DNA end fits TRBJ2-7 better. The V gene's germline CDR1 is WNHNN and CDR2 SYGVQD (reference sequence). The CDR3 loop spans 15 amino acids. The CDR3 is CASSRGERGPYEQYF. For the CDR3, the DNA is TGCGCCAGCAGTCGGGGCGAGCGGGGACCCTACGAGCAGTACTTC.

J is TRBJ1-1 and V is TRBV6-5; possibly TRBD1 for D (6 bases). The V end lost 5 bases, the J end lost 2 bases, and 9 bases lay between the germline ends. CDR1 and CDR2 from the germline V gene are MNHEY and SVGAGI. The CDR3 runs to 13 residues. This chain's CDR3 is CASSRTDNTEAFF. For the CDR3, the DNA is TGTGCCAGCAGTCGGACAGACAACACTGAAGCTTTCTTT.